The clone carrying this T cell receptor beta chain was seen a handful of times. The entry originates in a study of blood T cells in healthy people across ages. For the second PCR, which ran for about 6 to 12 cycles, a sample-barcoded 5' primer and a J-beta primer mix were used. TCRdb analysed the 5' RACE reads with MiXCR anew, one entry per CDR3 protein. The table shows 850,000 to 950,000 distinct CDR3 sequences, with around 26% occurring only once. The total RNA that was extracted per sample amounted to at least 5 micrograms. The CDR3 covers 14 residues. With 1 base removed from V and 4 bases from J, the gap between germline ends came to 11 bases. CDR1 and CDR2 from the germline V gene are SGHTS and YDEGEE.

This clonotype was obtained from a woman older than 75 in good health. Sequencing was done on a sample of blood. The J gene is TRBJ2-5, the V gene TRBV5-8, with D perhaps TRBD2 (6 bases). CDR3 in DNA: TGTGCCAGCAGCTTGCCGGGGAGGCGAGAGACCCAGTACTTC. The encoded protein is CASSLPGRRETQYF. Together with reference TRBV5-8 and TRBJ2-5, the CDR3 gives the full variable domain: EAGVTQSPTHLIKTRGQQATLRCSPISGHTSVYWYQQALGLGLQFLLWYDEGEERNRGNFPPRFSGRQFPNYSSELNVNALELEDSALYLCASSLPGRRETQYFGPGTRLLVL.